The 10 T cell receptor beta chains given below trace back to one sample, sequenced in a study of T-cell reconstitution after alpha-beta-depleted transplantation in children. During its preparation, the TCRbeta library received unique molecular identifiers. Via MiXCR, TCRdb re-called the PCR reads, giving one row per CDR3 protein. The data hold over 550,000 distinct CDR3 sequences, with 8% to 11% observed a single time. The sequences come from PBMCs from the stem cell graft donor, collected from the stem cell graft. These TCRs come from a human donor who donated a stem cell graft to a child with acute myeloid leukemia.

This clonotype appeared a few times. The chain recombines TRBV24-1 with TRBJ2-2, with 8 bases that match TRBD2. The CDR3 is 16 amino acids. Germline CDR1 KGHDR, CDR2 SFDVKD. The V and J ends lost 4 bases and 7 bases, in that order; junction bases with no gene match: 10. The CDR3 sequence is CATSERSGLVLGELFF. As DNA, the CDR3 is TGTGCCACCAGTGAACGATCGGGACTAGTGCTCGGGGAGCTGTTTTTT.

This clonotype was recorded a few times. The chain employs TRBV3-1 and TRBJ2-5; 13 nucleotides line up with TRBD2. This CDR3 region has 19 residues. CDR1 and CDR2 from the germline V gene are LGHDT and YNNKEL (reference sequence). V shed 6 bases and J 7 bases; nucleotides not matched to a gene: 20. The CDR3: CASSSQRRGLAGLNPTQYF. The CDR3 bases are TGTGCCAGCAGTTCGCAAAGACGGGGACTAGCGGGGCTGAACCCGACCCAGTACTTC.

This clonotype was seen repeatedly, ten times or more. The rearrangement links TRBV5-1 to TRBJ2-1; the match to TRBD2 covers 9 bases. V lost 6 bases, J lost 8 bases, and 18 bases stayed unmatched. This CDR3 is 17 amino acids long. CDR1 SGHRS and CDR2 YFSETQ come from the germline V gene. The DNA for the CDR3 is TGCGCCAGCACCATTAGCGGGAGCCTTATGCTCGGATATGAGCAGTTCTTC. This sequence encodes CASTISGSLMLGYEQFF. The full variable domain, rest sourced from reference TRBV5-1 and TRBJ2-1, is KAGVTQTPRYLIKTRGQQVTLSCSPISGHRSVSWYQQTPGQGLQFLFEYFSETQRNKGNFPGRFSGRQFSNSRSEMNVSTLELGDSALYLCASTISGSLMLGYEQFFGPGTRLTVL.

This clonotype was counted only a few times. J is TRBJ1-2 and V is TRBV7-9, with 10 bases aligning to TRBD1. This CDR3 has 13 amino acids. CDR1 is SEHNR, CDR2 FQNEAQ, per germline (reference sequence). V shed 4 bases and J 6 bases; nucleotides not matched to a gene: 2. The DNA of the CDR3 is TGTGCCAGCAGCTATGGGACAGGGGATGGCTACACCTTC. Its translation is CASSYGTGDGYTF. The entire variable domain, with the rest obtained from reference TRBV7-9 and TRBJ1-2, is as follows: DTGVSQNPRHKITKRGQNVTFRCDPISEHNRLYWYRQTLGQGPEFLTYFQNEAQLEKSRLLSDRFSAERPKGSFSTLEIQRTEQGDSAMYLCASSYGTGDGYTFGSGTRLTVV.

The chain is built from TRBV20-1 and TRBJ2-3; D might be TRBD1 or TRBD2, each matching 5 bases. CDR1 and CDR2 (germline): DFQATT, SNEGSKA (reference sequence). With 6 bases removed from V and 6 bases from J, the gap between germline ends came to 22 bases. This CDR3 spans 15 amino acids. As DNA, the CDR3 is TGCAGTGCCGTCCGGATCGGGACCCCAGGGGATACGCAGTATTTT. Protein product: CSAVRIGTPGDTQYF.

The chain employs TRBV15 and TRBJ2-7, with no clear D. With 0 bases removed from V and 4 bases from J, the gap between germline ends came to 7 bases. The CDR3 consists of 13 residues. Germline CDR1 LNHNV, CDR2 YYDKDF (reference sequence). The CDR3, as DNA: TGTGCCACCAGCAGAGAAATGGGGTACGAGCAGTACTTC. It specifies CATSREMGYEQYF.

This clonotype came up a few times. V usage is TRBV6-2 or TRBV6-3 and J usage is TRBJ2-4, with TRBD2 matching 11 bases. Germline V gene sequence: CDR1 MNHEY, CDR2 SVGEGT. The trim removed 6 bases at V and 0 bases at J, leaving 10 bases unmatched. The CDR3 has 18 amino acids. DNA of the CDR3: TGTGCCAGCAGACGGGCCGGGACTAGCGGCCTAGCCAAAAACATTCAGTACTTC. This gives the protein CASRRAGTSGLAKNIQYF.

The V gene is TRBV6-4, the J gene TRBJ2-1; 13 bases are shared with TRBD2. V lost 6 bases to trimming and J lost 8 bases; unmatched junction nucleotides: 7. The CDR3 totals 15 residues. Germline loops: CDR1 MRHNA, CDR2 SNTAGT. The CDR3 sequence: CASRALAGGHYEQFF. In DNA form, the CDR3 reads TGTGCCAGCAGGGCACTAGCGGGAGGGCACTATGAGCAGTTCTTC.

This clonotype was recorded many times. V usage is TRBV27 and J usage is TRBJ2-7; possible D gene TRBD2, 6 bases. Germline V gene lookup returns CDR1 MNHEY and CDR2 SMNVEV (reference sequence). Trimming took 6 bases from V and 0 from J, leaving 18 bases between them. The CDR3 is made up of 16 amino acids. Here the CDR3 reads CASRALTGLRSYEQYF. The CDR3, as DNA: TGTGCCAGCAGAGCCCTCACGGGACTCCGCTCCTACGAGCAGTACTTC.

The chain employs TRBV6-1 and TRBJ2-6, with TRBD2 matching 7 bases. Per the germline V gene, CDR1 is MNHNS and CDR2 is SASEGT. CDR3 length: 18 residues. Losses at the gene ends were 4 bases for V and 5 bases for J; bases not matched to a gene: 14. The CDR3 sequence: CASSALPSGVFWANVLTF. In DNA, the CDR3 is TGTGCCAGCAGTGCCCTCCCTAGCGGTGTCTTCTGGGCCAACGTCCTGACTTTC.